This T cell receptor (beta chain) originates from a study of blood T cell repertoires in COVID-19 (dated by TCRdb to 2020 to 2022). For the study in its entirety: Samples from collaborators originated in the United States, Italy and Spain and spanned both the acute and convalescent phases of COVID-19. The material from the prospective study consisted of cDNA or gDNA derived from T cells, B-cell-depleted T cells, or PBMCs. HLA class I and class II types, where available, came from metadata supplied by the sample provider rather than from assay-based typing. The sample metadata nearly always contained a de-identified subject ID, COVID-19 status, age in years and sex. The samples were drawn from the first 160 participants of the ongoing ImmuneRACE study and from more than 1,000 subjects provided by 6 global collaborators. A freely available public database, intended as a resource for researchers studying the immune response to SARS-CoV-2, is where the repertoires were released. Subjects who had been exposed to COVID-19, were actively infected with it, or had recovered from it provided the deeply sampled blood TCRbeta repertoires that made up the dataset. The investigation overall reported the following: The amount of clinical and demographic metadata varied by source and participant and was provided uncurated.

In regard to this clone: Its antigen has not been determined. No base qualities exist here, and no much larger clone lies one base off it.

In the prospective study, participants were 18 to 89 years old, resided in about 25 geographic areas of the United States, and were enrolled through a virtual design. Cohort assignment in the prospective study relied on participant-reported clinical history from a screening survey and a study questionnaire. Recovered participants in ImmuneRACE Cohort 3 were defined by two consecutive negative NP/OP PCR tests, clearance by a healthcare professional, or resolution of symptoms. In the prospective study, mobile phlebotomists collected whole blood, serum and a nasopharyngeal or oropharyngeal swab from each participant. Over a roughly 2-month period, participants in the prospective study had the option of providing additional blood draws and questionnaires. Before DNA extraction, prospective study blood samples were shipped either frozen or at room temperature. TCRbeta CDR3 regions were amplified from genomic DNA by means of the immunoSEQ Assay, a bias-controlled multiplex PCR. The published analysis was carried out like this. Within the assay, amplification of reference gene primers was used to estimate how many nucleated cells each sample contained. Sequence reads were collapsed and filtered to measure the absolute abundance of every unique TCRbeta CDR3 rearrangement. For each sample, productive Simpson clonality was calculated as the square root of Simpson's diversity index over productive rearrangements. The source is immuneACCESS, and TCRdb retained only in-frame sequences with V and J called. Part of the clones is not carried over; for the studies checked, unresolved V genes explain less than half of this, and the remainder is unexplained. From that table come the V and J calls and clone size; the DNA was used to work out D and trimming. The sample yields 200,000 or so clones; roughly nine tenths were counted once. The ten largest make up about 8.8% of the sample.

Specimen: PBMCs or T cells enriched from blood (not recorded which). This receptor was taken from a woman aged 18-29 years who had recovered from COVID-19.

The bases read TGTGCCAGCACCCCGACAGAGCACTCTTCACCCCTCCACTTT. Translated, it gives CASTPTEHSSPLHF. The chain is assembled from TRBV27 and TRBJ1-6; a tentative D match to TRBD1 spans 5 bases. Based on the germline V gene (reference sequence), the CDR1 and CDR2 sequences are MNHEY and SMNVEV. V is pared back by 7 bases and J by 9 bases, with 16 bases lying between the germline termini. From the cysteine up to the phenylalanine, the CDR3 has a length of 14 residues. The sequence is cut down to CDR3 DNA, 42 bases in frame from base 1.